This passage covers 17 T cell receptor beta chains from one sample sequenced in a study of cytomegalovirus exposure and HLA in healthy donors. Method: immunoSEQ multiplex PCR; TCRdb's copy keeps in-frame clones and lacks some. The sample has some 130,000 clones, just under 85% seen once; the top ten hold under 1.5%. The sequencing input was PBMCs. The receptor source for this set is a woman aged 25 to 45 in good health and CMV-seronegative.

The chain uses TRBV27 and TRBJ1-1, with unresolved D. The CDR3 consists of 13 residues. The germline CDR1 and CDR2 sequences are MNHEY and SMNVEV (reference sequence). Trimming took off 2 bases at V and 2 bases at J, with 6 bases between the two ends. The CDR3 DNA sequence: TGTGCCAGCAGTTTACTGGCAAACACTGAAGCTTTCTTT. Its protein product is CASSLLANTEAFF.

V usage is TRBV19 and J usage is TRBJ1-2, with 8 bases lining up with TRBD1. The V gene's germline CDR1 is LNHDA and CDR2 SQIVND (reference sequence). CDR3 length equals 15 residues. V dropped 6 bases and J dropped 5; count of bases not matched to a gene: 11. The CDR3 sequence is CASSPSRQGIYGYTF. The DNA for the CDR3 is TGTGCCAGTAGCCCCTCTAGACAGGGGATTTATGGCTACACCTTC.

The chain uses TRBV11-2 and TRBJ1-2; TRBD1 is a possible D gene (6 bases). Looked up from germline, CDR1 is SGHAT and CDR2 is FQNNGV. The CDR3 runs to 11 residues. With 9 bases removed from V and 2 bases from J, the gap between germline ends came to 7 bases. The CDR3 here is CASGQNYGYTF. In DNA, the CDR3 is TGTGCCAGTGGACAGAACTATGGCTACACCTTC. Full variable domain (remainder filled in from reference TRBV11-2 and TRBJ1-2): EAGVAQSPRYKIIEKRQSVAFWCNPISGHATLYWYQQILGQGPKLLIQFQNNGVVDDSQLPKDRFSAERLKGVDSTLKIQPAKLEDSAVYLCASGQNYGYTFGSGTRLTVV.

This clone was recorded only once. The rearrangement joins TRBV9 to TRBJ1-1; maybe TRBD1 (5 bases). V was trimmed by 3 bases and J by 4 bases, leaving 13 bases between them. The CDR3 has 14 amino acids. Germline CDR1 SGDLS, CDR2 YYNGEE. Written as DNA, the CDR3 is TGTGCCAGCAGCGCGACAGCCCAGGGCACTGAAGCTTTCTTT. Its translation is CASSATAQGTEAFF.

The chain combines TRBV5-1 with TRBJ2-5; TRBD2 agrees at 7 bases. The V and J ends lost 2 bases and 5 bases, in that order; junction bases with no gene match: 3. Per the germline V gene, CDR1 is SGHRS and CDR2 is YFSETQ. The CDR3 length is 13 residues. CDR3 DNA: TGCGCCAGCAGCTTCAGCGGGGCGGAGACCCAGTACTTC. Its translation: CASSFSGAETQYF.

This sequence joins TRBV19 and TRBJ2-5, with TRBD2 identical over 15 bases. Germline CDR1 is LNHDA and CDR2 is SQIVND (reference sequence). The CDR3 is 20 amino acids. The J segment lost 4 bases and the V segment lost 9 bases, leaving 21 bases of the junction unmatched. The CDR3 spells CASHPNGWRGLAGGTETQYF. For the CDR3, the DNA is TGTGCCAGCCATCCCAATGGGTGGAGAGGACTAGCGGGAGGGACAGAGACCCAGTACTTC.

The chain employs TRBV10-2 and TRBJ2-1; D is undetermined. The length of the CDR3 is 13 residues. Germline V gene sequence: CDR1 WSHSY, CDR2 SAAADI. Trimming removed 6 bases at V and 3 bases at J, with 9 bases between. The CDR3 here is CASRLDDYNEQFF. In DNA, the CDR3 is TGCGCCAGCAGGTTAGATGACTACAATGAGCAGTTCTTC.

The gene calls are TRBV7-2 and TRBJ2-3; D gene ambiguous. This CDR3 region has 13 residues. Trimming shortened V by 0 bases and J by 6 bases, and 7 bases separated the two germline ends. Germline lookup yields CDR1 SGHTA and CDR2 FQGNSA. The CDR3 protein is CASSLALIDTQYF. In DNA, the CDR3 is TGTGCCAGCAGCTTAGCGCTAATTGATACGCAGTATTTT.

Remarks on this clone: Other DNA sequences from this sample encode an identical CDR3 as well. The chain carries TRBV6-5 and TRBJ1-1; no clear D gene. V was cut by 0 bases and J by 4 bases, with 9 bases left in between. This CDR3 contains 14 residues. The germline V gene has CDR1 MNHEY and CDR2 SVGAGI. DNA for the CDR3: TGTGCCAGCAGTTACTCGACCGGGTTCACTGAAGCTTTCTTT. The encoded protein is CASSYSTGFTEAFF.

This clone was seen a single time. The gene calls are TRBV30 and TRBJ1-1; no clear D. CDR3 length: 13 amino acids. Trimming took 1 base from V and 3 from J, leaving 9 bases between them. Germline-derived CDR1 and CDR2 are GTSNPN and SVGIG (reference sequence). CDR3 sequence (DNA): TGTGCCTGGAGTGGATTGCGGGACACTGAAGCTTTCTTT. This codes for CAWSGLRDTEAFF.

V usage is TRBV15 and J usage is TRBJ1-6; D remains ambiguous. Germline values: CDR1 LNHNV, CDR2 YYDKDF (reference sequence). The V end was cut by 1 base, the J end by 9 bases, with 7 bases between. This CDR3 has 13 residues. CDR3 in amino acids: CATSRVLSSPLHF. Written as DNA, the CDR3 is TGTGCCACCAGCAGAGTTCTAAGTTCACCCCTCCACTTT.

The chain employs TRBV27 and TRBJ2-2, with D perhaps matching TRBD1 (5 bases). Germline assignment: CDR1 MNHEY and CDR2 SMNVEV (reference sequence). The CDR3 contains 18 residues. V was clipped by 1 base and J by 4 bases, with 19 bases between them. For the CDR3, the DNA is TGTGCCAGCAGTTTATTCCCCCCCCAGGGCGAATTCACCGGGGAGCTGTTTTTT. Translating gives CASSLFPPQGEFTGELFF.

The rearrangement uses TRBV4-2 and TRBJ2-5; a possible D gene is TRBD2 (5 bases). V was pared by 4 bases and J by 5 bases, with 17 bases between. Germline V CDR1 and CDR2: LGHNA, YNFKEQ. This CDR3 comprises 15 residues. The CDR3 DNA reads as TGTGCCAGCAGCCCCCGCGGAGGTCCGGGGGAGACCCAGTACTTC. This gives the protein CASSPRGGPGETQYF.

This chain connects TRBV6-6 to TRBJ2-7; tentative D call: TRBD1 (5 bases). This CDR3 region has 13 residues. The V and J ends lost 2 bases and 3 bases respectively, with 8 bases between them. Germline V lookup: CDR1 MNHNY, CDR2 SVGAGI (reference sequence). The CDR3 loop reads CASSYPGYYEQYF. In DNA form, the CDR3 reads TGTGCCAGCAGTTACCCAGGGTACTACGAGCAGTACTTC.

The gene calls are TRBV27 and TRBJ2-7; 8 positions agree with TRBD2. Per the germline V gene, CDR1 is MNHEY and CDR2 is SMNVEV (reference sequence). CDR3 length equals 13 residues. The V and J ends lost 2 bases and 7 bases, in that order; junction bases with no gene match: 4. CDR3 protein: CASSLAGGREQYF. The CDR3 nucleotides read TGTGCCAGCAGTTTAGCGGGGGGACGTGAGCAGTACTTC.

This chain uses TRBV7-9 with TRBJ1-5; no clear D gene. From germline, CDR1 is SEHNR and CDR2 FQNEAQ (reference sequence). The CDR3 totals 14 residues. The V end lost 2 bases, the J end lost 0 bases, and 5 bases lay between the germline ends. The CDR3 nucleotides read TGTGCCAGCAGCTTAACGGGTAGCAATCAGCCCCAGCATTTT. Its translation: CASSLTGSNQPQHF. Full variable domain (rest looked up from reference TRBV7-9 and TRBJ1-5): DTGVSQNPRHKITKRGQNVTFRCDPISEHNRLYWYRQTLGQGPEFLTYFQNEAQLEKSRLLSDRFSAERPKGSFSTLEIQRTEQGDSAMYLCASSLTGSNQPQHFGDGTRLSIL.

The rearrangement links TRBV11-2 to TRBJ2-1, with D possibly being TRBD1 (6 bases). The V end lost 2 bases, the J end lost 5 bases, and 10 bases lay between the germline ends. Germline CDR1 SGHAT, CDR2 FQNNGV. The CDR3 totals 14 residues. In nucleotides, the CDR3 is TGTGCCAGCAGCTTACTGAGGACAGACAATGAGCAGTTCTTC. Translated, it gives CASSLLRTDNEQFF.